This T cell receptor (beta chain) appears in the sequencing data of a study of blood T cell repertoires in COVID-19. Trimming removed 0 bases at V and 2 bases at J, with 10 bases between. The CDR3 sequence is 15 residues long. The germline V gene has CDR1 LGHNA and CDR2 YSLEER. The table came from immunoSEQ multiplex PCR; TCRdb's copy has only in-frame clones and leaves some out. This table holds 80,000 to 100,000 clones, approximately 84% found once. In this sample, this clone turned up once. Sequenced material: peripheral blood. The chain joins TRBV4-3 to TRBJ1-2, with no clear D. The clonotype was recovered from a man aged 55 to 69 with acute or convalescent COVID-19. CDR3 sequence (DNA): TGCGCCAGCAGCCAAGAGTACAGCGGGAACTATGGCTACACCTTC. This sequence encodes CASSQEYSGNYGYTF.